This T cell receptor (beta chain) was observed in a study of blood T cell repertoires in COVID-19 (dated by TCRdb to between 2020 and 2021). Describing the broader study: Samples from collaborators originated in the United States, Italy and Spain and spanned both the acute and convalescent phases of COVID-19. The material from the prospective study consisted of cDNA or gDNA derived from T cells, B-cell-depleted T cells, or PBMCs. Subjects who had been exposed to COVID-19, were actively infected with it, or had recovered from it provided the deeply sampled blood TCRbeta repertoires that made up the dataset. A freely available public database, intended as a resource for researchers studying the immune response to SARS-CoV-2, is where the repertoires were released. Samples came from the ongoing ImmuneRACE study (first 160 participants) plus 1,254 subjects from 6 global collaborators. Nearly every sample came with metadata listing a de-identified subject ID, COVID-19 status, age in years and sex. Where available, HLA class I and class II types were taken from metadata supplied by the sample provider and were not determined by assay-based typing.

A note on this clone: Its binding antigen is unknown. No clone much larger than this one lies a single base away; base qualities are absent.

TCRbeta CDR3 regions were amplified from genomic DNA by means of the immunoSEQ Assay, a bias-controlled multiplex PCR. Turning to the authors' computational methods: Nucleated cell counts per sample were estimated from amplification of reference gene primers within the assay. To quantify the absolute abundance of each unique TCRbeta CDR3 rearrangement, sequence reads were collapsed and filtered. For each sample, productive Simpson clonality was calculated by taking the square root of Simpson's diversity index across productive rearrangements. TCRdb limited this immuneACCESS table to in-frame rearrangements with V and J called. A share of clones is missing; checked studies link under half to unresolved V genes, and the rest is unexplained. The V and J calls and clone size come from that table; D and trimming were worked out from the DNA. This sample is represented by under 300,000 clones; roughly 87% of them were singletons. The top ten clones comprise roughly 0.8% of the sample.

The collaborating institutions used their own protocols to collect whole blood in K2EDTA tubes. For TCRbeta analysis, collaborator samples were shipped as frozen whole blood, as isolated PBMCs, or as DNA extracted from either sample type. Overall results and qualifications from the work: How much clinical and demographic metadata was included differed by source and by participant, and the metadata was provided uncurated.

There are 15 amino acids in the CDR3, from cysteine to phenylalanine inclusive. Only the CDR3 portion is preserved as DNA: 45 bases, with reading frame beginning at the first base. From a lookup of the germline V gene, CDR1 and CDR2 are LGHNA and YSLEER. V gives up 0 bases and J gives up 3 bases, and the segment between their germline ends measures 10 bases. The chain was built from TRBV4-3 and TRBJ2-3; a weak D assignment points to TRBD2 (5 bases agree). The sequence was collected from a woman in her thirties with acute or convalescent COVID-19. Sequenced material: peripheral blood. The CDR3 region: CASSQDPLATDTQYF. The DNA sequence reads TGCGCCAGCAGCCAAGATCCCCTAGCTACAGATACGCAGTATTTT.